This paragraph covers one T cell receptor beta chain sequence. In the original workflow: Scientists estimated how many nucleated cells there were by amplifying reference gene primers. Assay used: immunoSEQ multiplex PCR; TCRdb lists only in-frame clones, some missing. V and J calls and clone size come straight from that table; D and trimming were deduced from the DNA. Counted here are approximately 300,000 clones, around 90% occurring once; the ten biggest clones make up around 0.97%. The record originates from a study of blood T cell repertoires in COVID-19. Study information: Acute and convalescent COVID-19 specimens originated in the United States, Italy and Spain. T cells, B-cell-depleted T cells, or PBMCs supplied cDNA or gDNA.

The germline CDR1 and CDR2 sequences are PRHDT and FYEKMQ (reference sequence). The CDR3 has 12 amino acids. The V gene end was trimmed by 5 bases and the J gene end by 14 bases; junction bases not matched to a gene: 6. Sequences were obtained from peripheral blood. The V call is TRBV13, the J call TRBJ1-5, with 10 bases aligning to TRBD1. The TCR comes from a woman aged 40 to 50 with COVID-19, enrolled during active disease. CDR3 sequence (DNA): TGTGCCAGCAGCCGGGACAGGGGAACGAAGCATTTT. This translates into CASSRDRGTKHF. The variable domain in full, completed from reference TRBV13 and TRBJ1-5, reads AAGVIQSPRHLIKEKRETATLKCYPIPRHDTVYWYQQGPGQDPQFLISFYEKMQSDKGSIPDRFSAQQFSDYHSELNMSSLELGDSALYFCASSRDRGTKHFGDGTRLSIL.